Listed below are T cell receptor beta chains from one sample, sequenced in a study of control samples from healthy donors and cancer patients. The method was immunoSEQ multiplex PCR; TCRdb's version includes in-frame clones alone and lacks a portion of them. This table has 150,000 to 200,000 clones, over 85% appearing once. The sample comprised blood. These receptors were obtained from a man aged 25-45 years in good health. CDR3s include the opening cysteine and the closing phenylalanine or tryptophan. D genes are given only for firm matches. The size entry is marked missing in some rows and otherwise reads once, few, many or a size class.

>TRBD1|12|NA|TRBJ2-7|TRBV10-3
TGTGCCACCAGACAGGGGTGGGACGAGCAGTACTTC
CATRQGWDEQYF
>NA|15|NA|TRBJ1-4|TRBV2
TGTGCCAGCAGCGCACAGGGCGCAACTAATGAAAAACTGTTTTTT
CASSAQGATNEKLFF
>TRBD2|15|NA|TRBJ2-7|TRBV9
TGTGCCAGCGGCCCCCGAACTAGCGGGAAGGGGGAGCAGTACTTC
CASGPRTSGKGEQYF
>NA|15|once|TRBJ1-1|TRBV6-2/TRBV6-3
TGTGCCAGCAGCTCGACCGTGGGGGGCCAGACTGAAGCTTTCTTT
CASSSTVGGQTEAFF
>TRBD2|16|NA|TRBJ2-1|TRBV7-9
TGTGCCAGCAGCTCTATTCCGGGACTATCAACCAATGAGCAGTTCTTC
CASSSIPGLSTNEQFF
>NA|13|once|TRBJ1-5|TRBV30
TGTGCCTGGAGTGTGGGGGTCCATCAGCCCCAGCATTTT
CAWSVGVHQPQHF
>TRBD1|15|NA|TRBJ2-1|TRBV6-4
TGTGCCAGCAGCTCACAGGGGGCGCACTCCAATGAGCAGTTCTTC
CASSSQGAHSNEQFF
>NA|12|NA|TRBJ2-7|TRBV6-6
TGTGCCACCATTGGGGGCCTTTACGAGCAGTACTTC
CATIGGLYEQYF
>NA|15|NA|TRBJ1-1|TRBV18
TGTGCCAGCTCACCACCGCATTCCATAAACACTGAAGCTTTCTTT
CASSPPHSINTEAFF
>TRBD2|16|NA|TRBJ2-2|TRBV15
TGTGCCACCAGCAGAGACGGGGGGTCTTTCACCGGGGAGCTGTTTTTT
CATSRDGGSFTGELFF
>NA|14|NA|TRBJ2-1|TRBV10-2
TGCGCCAGCAGTGGTCTAGCGGAAGGGGGTGAGCAGTTCTTC
CASSGLAEGGEQFF
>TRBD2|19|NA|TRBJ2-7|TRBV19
TGTGCCAGTAGTACCACCGGGACTAGCGAGACGGCTACCGTCTACGAGCAGTACTTC
CASSTTGTSETATVYEQYF
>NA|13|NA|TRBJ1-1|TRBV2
TGTGCCTCCCAGGGTTCCCCGAACACTGAAGCTTTCTTT
CASQGSPNTEAFF
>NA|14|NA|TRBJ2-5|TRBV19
TGTGCCAGTAGTATCGGGACTCGGGGAGAGACCCAGTACTTC
CASSIGTRGETQYF
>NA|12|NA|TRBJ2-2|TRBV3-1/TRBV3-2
TGTGCCAGCAGCCAAGGAGCCGGGGAGCTGTTTTTT
CASSQGAGELFF
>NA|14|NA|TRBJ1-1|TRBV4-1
TGCGCCAGCAGCCAAGAGTCAGTGAACACTGAAGCTTTCTTT
CASSQESVNTEAFF
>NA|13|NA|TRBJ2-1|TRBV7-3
TGTGCCAGCAGCTTAGACCGGGCGGTTGAGCAGTTCTTC
CASSLDRAVEQFF
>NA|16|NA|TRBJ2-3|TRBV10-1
TGCGCCAGCAGTGACGACGGGGGCCCGGGGACAGATACGCAGTATTTT
CASSDDGGPGTDTQYF
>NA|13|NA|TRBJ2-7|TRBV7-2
TGTGCCAGCAGCTTACAAAGCCTCGGCGAGCAGTACTTC
CASSLQSLGEQYF
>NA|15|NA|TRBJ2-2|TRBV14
TGTGCCAGCAGCCAAGGACAGATCGGGACCGGGGAGCTGTTTTTT
CASSQGQIGTGELFF
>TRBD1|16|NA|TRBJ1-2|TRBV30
TGTGCCTGGAGTCGTAAAGGGGGCGCCCGCGACTATGGCTACACCTTC
CAWSRKGGARDYGYTF
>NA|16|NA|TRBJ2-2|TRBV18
TGTGCCAGCTCACCCCCTGGGGCTGCGAACACCGGGGAGCTGTTTTTT
CASSPPGAANTGELFF
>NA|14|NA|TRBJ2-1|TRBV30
TGTGCCTGGAGTGTAGGTTCAGGGGTAGGTATAGGGTTCTTC
CAWSVGSGVGIGFF
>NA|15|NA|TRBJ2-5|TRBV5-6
TGTGCCAGCAGCCCCTATAGAGCGGTCCAAGAGACCCAGTACTTC
CASSPYRAVQETQYF
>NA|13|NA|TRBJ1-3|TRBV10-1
TGCGCCAGCAGGGACAGTTCTGGAAACACCATATATTTT
CASRDSSGNTIYF
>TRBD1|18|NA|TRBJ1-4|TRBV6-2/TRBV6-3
TGTGCCAGCAGTTACTCGAACCGCGAACCGGGACAGGGAGCAAAACTGTTTTTT
CASSYSNREPGQGAKLFF
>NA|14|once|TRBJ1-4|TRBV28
TGTGCCAGCAGAATTGCCACACTTAATGAAAAACTGTTTTTT
CASRIATLNEKLFF
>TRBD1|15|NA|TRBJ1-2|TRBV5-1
TGCGCCAGCAGCTTGGCCAGGGGGCGAAACTATGGCTACACCTTC
CASSLARGRNYGYTF
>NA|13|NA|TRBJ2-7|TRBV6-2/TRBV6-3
TGTGCCAGCAGTTACGGCAGGGCCTACGAGCAGTACTTC
CASSYGRAYEQYF
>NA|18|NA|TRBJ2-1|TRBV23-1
TGCGCCAGCAGTCAAGGTGCCGTGGGGAGTTCCATACCAAATGAGCAGTTCTTC
CASSQGAVGSSIPNEQFF
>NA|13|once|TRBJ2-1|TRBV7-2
TGTGCCAGCAGCCAGGGGGGGACTTCTAAGCAGTTCTTC
CASSQGGTSKQFF
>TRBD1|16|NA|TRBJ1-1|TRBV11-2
TGTGCCAGCAGCTTAGATCGCCGGACAGGGGGTTGGAAAGCTTTCTTT
CASSLDRRTGGWKAFF
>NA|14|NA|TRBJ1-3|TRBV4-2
TGTGCCAGCAGCCATACGACGGCTGGAAACACCATATATTTT
CASSHTTAGNTIYF
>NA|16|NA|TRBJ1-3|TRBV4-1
TGCGCCAGCACCTTCGCTCAGGAAACCGCTGGAAACACCATATATTTT
CASTFAQETAGNTIYF
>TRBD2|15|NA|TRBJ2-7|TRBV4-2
TGTGCCAGCAGCCCGTCTAGCGGCCCCGCCTACGAGCAGTACTTC
CASSPSSGPAYEQYF
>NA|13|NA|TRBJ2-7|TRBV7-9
TGTGCCAGCAGCTTGGAGAGGACCTACGAGCAGTACTTC
CASSLERTYEQYF
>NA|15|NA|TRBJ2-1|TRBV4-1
TGCGCCAGCAGCCAACCAGCGAGCTCCTACAATGAGCAGTTCTTC
CASSQPASSYNEQFF
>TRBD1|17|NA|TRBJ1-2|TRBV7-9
TGTGCCAGCAGCTTAGGCCCGACACGGGACAGACTCTATGGCTACACCTTC
CASSLGPTRDRLYGYTF
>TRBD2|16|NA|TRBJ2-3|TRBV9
TGTGCCAGCAGCGTAGGTGCGGGAGATCGCACAGATACGCAGTATTTT
CASSVGAGDRTDTQYF
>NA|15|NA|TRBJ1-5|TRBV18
TGTGCCAGCTCACCAGCGGGAAATGGCAATCAGCCCCAGCATTTT
CASSPAGNGNQPQHF
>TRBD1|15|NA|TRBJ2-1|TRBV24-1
TGTGCCACCAGTGATTACGGACAGGGCGGCGATGAGCAGTTCTTC
CATSDYGQGGDEQFF
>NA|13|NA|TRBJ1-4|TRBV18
TGTGCCAGCTCACCAGTCCAGGATGAAAAACTGTTTTTT
CASSPVQDEKLFF
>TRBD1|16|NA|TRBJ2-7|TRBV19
TGTGCCAGTAGTCCGGCCGGGACAGGGGGGTTATGGGAGCAGTACTTC
CASSPAGTGGLWEQYF
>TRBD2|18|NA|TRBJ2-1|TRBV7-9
TGTGCCAGCAGCTTAGGGCCCGGGGGAGGGAGCTACTACAATGAGCAGTTCTTC
CASSLGPGGGSYYNEQFF
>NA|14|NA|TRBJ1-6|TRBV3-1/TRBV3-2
TGTGCCAGCAGCCCACGAGGCGCGAATTCACCCCTCCACTTT
CASSPRGANSPLHF
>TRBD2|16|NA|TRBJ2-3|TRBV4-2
TGTGCCAGCAGCCGAGGGACTAGCGGGAGCACAGATACGCAGTATTTT
CASSRGTSGSTDTQYF
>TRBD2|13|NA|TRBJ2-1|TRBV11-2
TGTGCCAGCAGCTTAGGAGCGGGGTATGAGCAGTTCTTC
CASSLGAGYEQFF
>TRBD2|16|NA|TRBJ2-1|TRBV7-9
TGTGCCAGCAGACCTAGCGGAGATAAGTCCTACAATGAGCAGTTCTTC
CASRPSGDKSYNEQFF